This passage covers 8 T cell receptor beta chains from one sample sequenced in a study of blood T cell repertoires in COVID-19. Produced via immunoSEQ multiplex PCR; TCRdb's table is partial and in-frame only. The sample has roughly 160,000 clones, about 85% seen once; the top ten hold roughly 0.99%. The material sequenced was peripheral blood. These receptors were obtained from a man aged 18 to 29 with acute or convalescent COVID-19.

The V and J genes are TRBV5-5 and TRBJ1-1, with D perhaps TRBD1 (5 bases). Trimming stripped 2 bases from V and 1 base from J, with 12 bases between. The germline V gene encodes CDR1 SGHKS and CDR2 YYEKEE (reference sequence). This CDR3 region has 15 residues. In DNA, the CDR3 is TGTGCCAGCAGCTTTATACGTGGACAGAACACTGAAGCTTTCTTT. It encodes CASSFIRGQNTEAFF.

The chain employs TRBV30 and TRBJ1-1; D is perhaps TRBD1 (5 bases). The CDR3 runs 13 residues. V shed 5 bases and J shed 1 base, with 11 bases lying between them. Germline V gene sequence: CDR1 GTSNPN, CDR2 SVGIG (reference sequence). This CDR3 reads CAWDMGQNTEAFF. DNA for the CDR3: TGTGCCTGGGATATGGGGCAGAACACTGAAGCTTTCTTT. Using reference TRBV30 and TRBJ1-1 for the parts outside the CDR3, the full variable domain is SQTIHQWPATLVQPVGSPLSLECTVEGTSNPNLYWYRQAAGRGLQLLFYSVGIGQISSEVPQNLSASRPQDRQFILSSKKLLLSDSGFYLCAWDMGQNTEAFFGQGTRLTVV.

The chain uses TRBV30 and TRBJ1-6; TRBD1 might be the D (6 bases). The CDR3 is made up of 14 amino acids. Germline V gene lookup returns CDR1 GTSNPN and CDR2 SVGIG (reference sequence). V dropped 0 bases and J dropped 10 bases, with 13 bases sitting between them. CDR3 region: CAWSVLGGDSPLHF. Written as DNA, the CDR3 is TGTGCCTGGAGTGTACTTGGGGGCGACTCACCCCTCCACTTT.

This clone was found a few times. The chain uses TRBV10-3 and TRBJ1-1, with D tentatively TRBD1 (5 bases). Germline values: CDR1 ENHRY, CDR2 SYGVKD. The length of the CDR3 is 13 residues. V dropped 4 bases and J dropped 8 bases, with 14 bases sitting between them. CDR3 sequence (DNA): TGTGCCATCAGTGGGCCGGGGGGGGAAGAAGCTTTCTTT. Residues: CAISGPGGEEAFF.

The chain links TRBV7-9 to TRBJ2-7; maybe TRBD2 (6 bases). V gave up 3 bases and J gave up 0 bases, with 18 bases separating them. The CDR3 spans 17 residues. Germline V gene lookup returns CDR1 SEHNR and CDR2 FQNEAQ (reference sequence). The CDR3 nucleotides read TGTGCCAGCAGCTTGACCTCTCTGGCGGGGCTCTCCTACGAGCAGTACGTC. It codes for CASSLTSLAGLSYEQYV.

This clone has only one observation. The rearrangement links TRBV27 to TRBJ1-6, with TRBD1 matching 7 bases. The CDR3 loop spans 15 amino acids. Germline CDR1 is MNHEY and CDR2 is SMNVEV (reference sequence). The junction had 9 bases not matched to a gene; V was cut back by 6 bases and J by 7 bases. The CDR3 reads CASSRDSFLNSPLHF. The CDR3 DNA is TGTGCCAGCAGCCGGGACAGTTTTCTAAATTCACCCCTCCACTTT.

The J gene is TRBJ2-2, the V gene TRBV2; TRBD2 matches 9 bases. The germline V gene encodes CDR1 SNHLY and CDR2 FYNNEI. CDR3 length: 14 residues. V was clipped by 7 bases and J by 4 bases; unmatched bases: 4. The CDR3 is CASTETSGTGELFF. The DNA for the CDR3 is TGTGCCAGCACCGAGACTAGCGGCACCGGGGAGCTGTTTTTT.

As for this clone: Different DNA sequences within this sample yield the same CDR3. This chain joins TRBV9 and TRBJ1-2; D call uncertain. The CDR3 sequence is 14 residues long. Germline CDR1 SGDLS, CDR2 YYNGEE. V dropped 0 bases and J dropped 1 base, with 7 bases sitting between them. The CDR3 nucleotides are TGTGCCAGCAGCGTAGGGCCGGGTAACTATGGCTACACCTTC. The encoded protein is CASSVGPGNYGYTF.